The 8 T cell receptor beta chains below all came from one sample that was sequenced in a study of T cell responses to AZD1222 COVID-19 vaccine (dated by TCRdb to about 2021). Explained via the paper, the time point label denotes: baseline before first vaccination. Library method: the immunoSEQ multiplex PCR assay. TCRdb's version of the immuneACCESS table is confined to in-frame rearrangements and falls short of the full clone set. An unresolved V gene accounts for under half of the shortfall where checked; the remainder is of unknown origin. The sample table records around 160,000 clones; 88% of these occur just once. The leading ten clones occupy roughly 5% of the sample. The input for sequencing was peripheral blood, taken on day 0 of AZD1222 vaccination. The receptors derive from an adult in good health.

This clone showed up just once. This chain links TRBV4-1 with TRBJ2-6, with unresolved D. V lost 2 bases, J lost 2 bases, and 7 bases lay in between. The V gene's germline CDR1 is MGHRA and CDR2 YSYEKL. This CDR3 has 15 residues. CDR3 amino acids: CASSQSRAGANVLTF. For the CDR3, the DNA is TGCGCCAGCAGCCAAAGTCGGGCTGGGGCCAACGTCCTGACTTTC.

The rearrangement links TRBV7-9 to TRBJ1-2, with D unresolved. The CDR3 has 13 residues. Trimming removed 2 bases from V and 2 bases from J, with 6 bases in between. Per germline, CDR1 SEHNR and CDR2 FQNEAQ (reference sequence). The CDR3 reads CASSLSVNYGYTF. CDR3 DNA sequence: TGTGCCAGCAGCTTATCAGTGAACTATGGCTACACCTTC.

The chain links TRBV30 to TRBJ2-1; TRBD1 matches 8 bases. CDR1 and CDR2 from the germline V gene are GTSNPN and SVGIG (reference sequence). V was clipped by 5 bases and J by 2 bases; unmatched bases: 5. The CDR3 spans 14 residues. CDR3 in DNA: TGTGCCTGGTCCCGGGACAGGACCTACAATGAGCAGTTCTTC. As protein: CAWSRDRTYNEQFF.

Of note for this clone: Mismatch with germline at one junction end may stem from a read error. The chain joins TRBV5-1 to TRBJ1-6; a possible D gene is TRBD1 (6 bases). In germline, CDR1 is SGHRS, CDR2 YFSETQ. CDR3 length: 14 amino acids. CDR3 amino acids: CASSLGDTSVPLHF. Here the CDR3 DNA reads TGCGCCAGCAGTTTGGGGGACACCTCTGTACCCCTCCACTTT.

This rearrangement joins TRBV6-5 to TRBJ2-2, with 10 bases that match TRBD1. Germline-derived CDR1 and CDR2 are MNHEY and SVGAGI. The CDR3 loop spans 14 amino acids. The V segment lost 6 bases and the J segment 4 bases; nucleotides outside the gene matches: 2. The CDR3 DNA follows: TGTGCCAGCAGCAGGACAGGGGGCACCGGGGAGCTGTTTTTT. Encoded protein: CASSRTGGTGELFF.

The chain couples TRBV9 to TRBJ1-5, with 8 bases lining up with TRBD1. Per the germline V gene, CDR1 is SGDLS and CDR2 is YYNGEE. Losses at the gene ends were 3 bases for V and 8 bases for J; bases not matched to a gene: 7. The CDR3 has 14 amino acids. DNA of the CDR3: TGTGCCAGCAGCGGGGGGACAGGTAGGGAGCCCCAGCATTTT. Translated: CASSGGTGREPQHF.

The V gene is TRBV3-1 (or the pseudogene TRBV3-2), the J gene TRBJ1-5; 9 nucleotides line up with TRBD1. Per the germline V gene, CDR1 is LGHDT and CDR2 is YNNKEL (reference sequence). The V gene end was trimmed by 2 bases and the J gene end by 3 bases; junction bases not matched to a gene: 11. CDR3 size: 18 residues. The CDR3 sequence: CASSQSRPGQGVNQPQHF. In DNA, the CDR3 is TGTGCCAGCAGCCAAAGTCGACCGGGACAGGGAGTCAATCAGCCCCAGCATTTT.

This CDR3 is CASSLVAGTGDGYTF. The DNA of the CDR3 is TGTGCCAGCAGTTTAGTCGCAGGGACGGGGGACGGCTACACCTTC. This chain joins TRBV28 and TRBJ1-2, with D tentatively TRBD1 (5 bases). The germline V gene has CDR1 MDHEN and CDR2 SYDVKM. There are 15 residues in the CDR3. V lost 2 bases to trimming and J lost 8 bases, with 18 bases between them.